This T cell receptor beta chain was retrieved from a study of shared clonotypes between healthy human individuals. Assay: immunoSEQ multiplex PCR; the TCRdb copy retains only in-frame clones and omits some. This sample has around 700,000 clones; 55% to 75% occur once, and the top ten carry less than 2%. The CDR3 spans 11 residues. With 8 bases removed from V and 5 bases from J, the gap between germline ends came to 9 bases. CDR1 and CDR2 from the germline V gene are MDHEN and SYDVKM. Only a few counts were recorded for this clone. This receptor was taken from a woman between 25 and 40 years old in good health. The chain carries TRBV28 and TRBJ1-1; D uncertain. Input material: memory CD4+ T cells sorted from blood. As to subset: CD45RA-negative fraction. This CDR3 reads CASSTATEAFF. In nucleotides, the CDR3 is TGTGCCAGCTCAACGGCGACTGAAGCTTTCTTT. The complete variable domain, with remaining parts taken from reference TRBV28 and TRBJ1-1, reads DVKVTQSSRYLVKRTGEKVFLECVQDMDHENMFWYRQDPGLGLRLIYFSYDVKMKEKGDIPEGYSVSREKKERFSLILESASTNQTSMYLCASSTATEAFFGQGTRLTVV.